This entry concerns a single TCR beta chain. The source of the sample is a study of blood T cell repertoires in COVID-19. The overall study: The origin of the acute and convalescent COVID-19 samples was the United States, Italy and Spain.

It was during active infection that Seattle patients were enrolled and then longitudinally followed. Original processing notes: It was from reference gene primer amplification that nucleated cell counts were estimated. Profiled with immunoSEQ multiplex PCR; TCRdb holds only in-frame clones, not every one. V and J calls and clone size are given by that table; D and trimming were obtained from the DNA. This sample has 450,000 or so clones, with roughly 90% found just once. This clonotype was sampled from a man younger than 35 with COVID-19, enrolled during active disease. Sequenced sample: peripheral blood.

As DNA, the CDR3 is TGTGCCAGCAGCCAAAGCAGGGGCGCAACTAATGAAAAACTGTTTTTT. Translated: CASSQSRGATNEKLFF. The chain links TRBV4-2 to TRBJ1-4, with D possibly being TRBD1 (6 bases). The CDR3 consists of 16 residues. Trimming removed 2 bases at V and 0 bases at J, with 10 bases between. The germline gives CDR1 LGHNA, CDR2 YNFKEQ.